The 30 T cell receptor beta chains below come from one sample, sequenced in a study of CD8 T cells in Susac syndrome (dated by TCRdb to the late 2010s). To prepare the library, the immunoSEQ multiplex PCR assay was applied. RNA was extracted using the RNeasy kit, and about 0.5 to 1 ug of the RNA was reverse transcribed with random hexamers. TCRdb reanalyzed the raw reads on its own, using fastp at Q25 for trimming and MiXCR for clone calling, and kept in-frame beta chains. Entries that share a CDR3 protein sequence are merged under the most common genes and DNA. The sample records 150,000 to 200,000 distinct CDR3 sequences, roughly 95% of which are singletons. The ten largest clones capture 0.15% to 0.2% of the sample. The sequenced sample was CD8+ T cells from PBMCs. These receptors were obtained from a human donor with multiple sclerosis.

This clonotype was counted a single time. The chain is built from TRBV30 and TRBJ2-7; 8 nucleotides agree with TRBD1. CDR3 size: 15 residues. V gave up 0 bases and J gave up 6 bases; unmatched junction bases: 10. Germline V gene sequence: CDR1 GTSNPN, CDR2 SVGIG (reference sequence). The CDR3 here is CAWSVPDRESSEQYF. DNA for the CDR3: TGTGCCTGGAGTGTACCGGACAGGGAGTCAAGCGAGCAGTACTTC.

J is TRBJ2-1 and V is TRBV5-6; tentative D call: TRBD1 (6 bases). V dropped 4 bases and J dropped 12 bases, with 20 bases sitting between them. This CDR3 comprises 14 residues. The V gene's germline CDR1 is SGHDT and CDR2 YYEEEE. The DNA of the CDR3 is TGTGCCAGCAGCCTGGGACACACGTACAAGGGGCAGTTCTTC. It yields the protein CASSLGHTYKGQFF.

V and J are TRBV28 and TRBJ1-1; D remains ambiguous. CDR1 and CDR2 from the germline V gene are MDHEN and SYDVKM. The ends were cut back, 2 bases at V and 3 bases at J, with 7 bases in the middle. The CDR3 spans 13 residues. The CDR3 nucleotides read TGTGCCAGCAGTTTACAGCCGCACACTGAAGCTTTCTTT. Translated: CASSLQPHTEAFF.

The chain couples TRBV9 to TRBJ2-1, with a possible D match to TRBD1 (6 bases). This CDR3 contains 14 residues. The V and J ends lost 4 bases and 7 bases respectively, with 15 bases between them. CDR1 and CDR2 from the germline V gene are SGDLS and YYNGEE. CDR3 DNA sequence: TGTGCCAGCAGCTCCATGACAGGAATTAATGAGCAGTTCTTC. This sequence encodes CASSSMTGINEQFF.

V usage is TRBV27 and J usage is TRBJ1-1; D possibly corresponds to TRBD1 (5 bases). With 2 bases removed from V and 1 base from J, the gap between germline ends came to 8 bases. Per germline, CDR1 MNHEY and CDR2 SMNVEV (reference sequence). The CDR3 has 14 residues. The CDR3 is CASSLTGWNTEAFF. CDR3 bases: TGTGCCAGCAGTTTAACAGGTTGGAACACTGAAGCTTTCTTT.

The chain couples TRBV18 to TRBJ1-2; D is undetermined. With 1 base removed from V and 4 bases from J, the gap between germline ends came to 13 bases. CDR1 KGHSH and CDR2 LQKENI come from the germline V gene. CDR3 length: 15 amino acids. CDR3 loop: CASSPREAGVYGYTF. The DNA for the CDR3 is TGTGCCAGCTCACCACGAGAGGCAGGAGTCTATGGCTACACCTTC.

The chain couples TRBV6-5 to TRBJ2-3; 8 bases fit TRBD2. Germline CDR1 is MNHEY and CDR2 is SVGAGI. This CDR3 is built from 18 residues. J lost 3 bases, V lost 2 bases, and 13 bases had no gene match. The CDR3 sequence is CASSYNGLAGIATDTQYF. The CDR3 DNA reads TGTGCCAGCAGTTACAACGGTTTAGCGGGGATCGCGACAGATACGCAGTATTTT.

The chain recombines TRBV7-9 with TRBJ1-2; TRBD1 aligns across 8 bases. Trimming at V came to 5 bases and at J to 3 bases, leaving 5 bases not matched to a gene. CDR3 length equals 14 residues. The germline CDR1 and CDR2 sequences are SEHNR and FQNEAQ (reference sequence). The CDR3 nucleotides read TGTGCCAGCAGCATAACAGGGGGTTACTATGGCTACACCTTC. It yields the protein CASSITGGYYGYTF.

The genes are TRBV14 and TRBJ2-5; 9 nucleotides line up with TRBD1. With V trimmed by 5 bases and J by 5 bases, 9 bases remained unmatched. Germline CDR1 reads SGHDN; CDR2 reads FVKESK. The CDR3 sequence is 15 residues long. CDR3 loop: CASSKGQGFWETQYF. DNA for the CDR3: TGTGCCAGCAGCAAGGGACAGGGTTTTTGGGAGACCCAGTACTTC. Variable domain in full (rest from reference TRBV14 and TRBJ2-5): EAGVTQFPSHSVIEKGQTVTLRCDPISGHDNLYWYRRVMGKEIKFLLHFVKESKQDESGMPNNRFLAERTGGTYSTLKVQPAELEDSGVYFCASSKGQGFWETQYFGPGTRLLVL.

This clonotype appeared once. This chain joins TRBV13 and TRBJ2-1; 12 nucleotides align to TRBD1. V lost 4 bases to trimming and J lost 9 bases; unmatched junction nucleotides: 4. The CDR3 is made up of 14 amino acids. CDR1 PRHDT and CDR2 FYEKMQ come from the germline V gene (reference sequence). This CDR3 is CASSSGTGGLEQFF. The CDR3 region has the DNA TGTGCCAGCAGCTCCGGGACAGGGGGCCTTGAGCAGTTCTTC.

The chain is built from TRBV27 and TRBJ2-5; TRBD1 matches 8 bases. J was trimmed by 5 bases and V by 3 bases; bases with no gene match: 14. The V gene's germline CDR1 is MNHEY and CDR2 SMNVEV (reference sequence). This CDR3 is 17 amino acids long. CDR3 bases: TGTGCCAGCAGTTTCCTAACCGGACAGGGTGCGGGGGAGACCCAGTACTTC. This encodes CASSFLTGQGAGETQYF.

The chain joins TRBV28 to TRBJ2-1; 7 positions agree with TRBD1. Trimming at V came to 4 bases and at J to 10 bases, leaving 4 bases not matched to a gene. CDR3 length: 12 amino acids. Germline lookup yields CDR1 MDHEN and CDR2 SYDVKM. This chain's CDR3 is CASSSQTGEQFF. The CDR3 nucleotides read TGTGCCAGCAGTTCACAGACAGGGGAGCAGTTCTTC.

This clonotype was seen once. The chain joins TRBV5-4 to TRBJ2-5; a possible D gene is TRBD2 (6 bases). This CDR3 has 16 residues. Trimming took off 4 bases at V and 1 base at J, with 17 bases between the two ends. Germline V gene lookup returns CDR1 SGHNT and CDR2 YYREEE (reference sequence). This CDR3 reads CASSPGVASSQETQYF. The CDR3 DNA is TGTGCCAGCAGCCCGGGGGTGGCTAGCAGCCAAGAGACCCAGTACTTC.

This chain joins TRBV29-1 and TRBJ2-7; D tentatively fits TRBD1 or TRBD2 (5 bases each). Germline V gives CDR1 SQVTM, CDR2 ANQGSEA. Trimming removed 7 bases at V and 5 bases at J, with 15 bases between. CDR3 size: 12 residues. CDR3 protein: CSGWDGAHEQYF. The CDR3 DNA follows: TGCAGCGGGTGGGACGGAGCCCACGAGCAGTACTTC.

This chain connects TRBV29-1 to TRBJ1-2, with D uncertain. Trimming removed 1 base at V and 6 bases at J, with 6 bases between. Per the germline V gene, CDR1 is SQVTM and CDR2 is ANQGSEA. The CDR3 has 11 amino acids. This chain's CDR3 is CSVEVRDGYTF. In DNA, the CDR3 is TGCAGCGTTGAAGTACGAGATGGCTACACCTTC.

This clonotype has only one observation. The rearrangement joins TRBV13 to TRBJ2-7, with 13 bases that match TRBD2. J gave up 7 bases and V 5 bases, and 8 bases lay outside the gene matches. Germline values: CDR1 PRHDT, CDR2 FYEKMQ (reference sequence). The CDR3 length is 15 residues. The CDR3 coding sequence is TGTGCCAGCAGCGGAGGACTAGCGGGAGTCGGGGAGCAGTACTTC. Its translation: CASSGGLAGVGEQYF. The full variable domain, its missing parts supplied by reference TRBV13 and TRBJ2-7, is AAGVIQSPRHLIKEKRETATLKCYPIPRHDTVYWYQQGPGQDPQFLISFYEKMQSDKGSIPDRFSAQQFSDYHSELNMSSLELGDSALYFCASSGGLAGVGEQYFGPGTRLTVT.

The chain joins TRBV15 to TRBJ2-2; tentative D call: TRBD2 (5 bases). Germline V gene lookup returns CDR1 LNHNV and CDR2 YYDKDF (reference sequence). V lost 7 bases, J lost 0 bases, and 9 bases lay in between. This CDR3 comprises 14 residues. For the CDR3, the DNA is TGTGCCACCAATGAGGGATCGAACACCGGGGAGCTGTTTTTT. This sequence encodes CATNEGSNTGELFF.

The rearrangement uses TRBV29-1 and TRBJ2-3; TRBD2 agrees at 14 bases. V lost 7 bases, J lost 3 bases, and 6 bases stayed unmatched. The CDR3 runs 15 residues. Germline assignment: CDR1 SQVTM and CDR2 ANQGSEA. The CDR3 coding sequence is TGCAGCGCGACACGGACTAGCGGGGGGACAGATACGCAGTATTTT. Protein product: CSATRTSGGTDTQYF.

The chain carries TRBV29-1 and TRBJ2-1, with D possibly being TRBD2 (6 bases). V dropped 6 bases and J dropped 4 bases, with 16 bases sitting between them. The CDR3 totals 14 residues. Germline CDR1 SQVTM, CDR2 ANQGSEA. The CDR3 DNA is TGCAGCGTGGAGGGACGGCAGGAGTACAATGAGCAGTTCTTC. The encoded protein is CSVEGRQEYNEQFF.

This rearrangement joins TRBV6-1 to TRBJ2-5; the match to TRBD1 covers 9 bases. V trimming: 3 bases; J trimming: 4 bases; junction bases outside the gene matches: 9. The V gene's germline CDR1 is MNHNS and CDR2 SASEGT. The CDR3 is made up of 16 amino acids. The CDR3 nucleotides are TGTGCCAGCAGTGACGGATCGACAGGGGGTAGAGAGACCCAGTACTTC. Protein sequence: CASSDGSTGGRETQYF.

The chain couples TRBV25-1 to TRBJ2-5; D not resolved. Trimming shortened V by 3 bases and J by 6 bases, and 14 bases separated the two germline ends. Germline V CDR1 and CDR2: MGHDK, SYGVNS. The length of the CDR3 is 14 residues. The CDR3 region is CASSELWHLQTQYF. The DNA of the CDR3 is TGTGCCAGCAGTGAGTTGTGGCACTTGCAGACCCAGTACTTC.

V is TRBV18 and J is TRBJ2-6; D may be TRBD1 or TRBD2 (5 bases each). The V end was cut by 0 bases, the J end by 4 bases, with 10 bases between. The germline gives CDR1 KGHSH, CDR2 LQKENI. The CDR3 has 16 residues. As DNA, the CDR3 is TGTGCCAGCTCACCACCGTCGGGACCCGGGGCCAACGTCCTGACTTTC. Amino acid sequence: CASSPPSGPGANVLTF.

The chain couples TRBV30 to TRBJ2-3; D uncertain. V lost 3 bases and J 4 bases, leaving 11 bases between the germline ends. CDR1 is GTSNPN, CDR2 SVGIG, per germline (reference sequence). The CDR3 is made up of 13 amino acids. The CDR3 nucleotides are TGTGCCTGGAGCTTTACAGATCCAGATACGCAGTATTTT. Translation gives CAWSFTDPDTQYF.

V gene TRBV2 combines with J gene TRBJ2-3; no clear D gene. The CDR3 runs 15 residues. CDR1 and CDR2 (germline): SNHLY, FYNNEI. The V end lost 3 bases, the J end lost 0 bases, and 10 bases lay between the germline ends. DNA of the CDR3: TGTGCCAGCAGTGATTGGTTGGCCAGCACAGATACGCAGTATTTT. Amino acids: CASSDWLASTDTQYF.

The rearrangement links TRBV20-1 to TRBJ2-3; 8 bases fit TRBD2. Germline V lookup: CDR1 DFQATT, CDR2 SNEGSKA (reference sequence). J lost 10 bases, V lost 3 bases, and 15 bases had no gene match. The CDR3 sequence is 15 residues long. CDR3 bases: TGCAGTGCTAGGGGGACGGGACTAGGAACGGGAGCGCAGTATTTT. Amino acids: CSARGTGLGTGAQYF.

Only one count was recorded for this clonotype. The genes are TRBV7-2 and TRBJ2-7; TRBD2 matches at 9 bases. The CDR3 has 14 residues. The V gene end was trimmed by 6 bases and the J gene end by 2 bases; junction bases not matched to a gene: 5. CDR1 and CDR2 (germline): SGHTA, FQGNSA. Written as DNA, the CDR3 is TGTGCCAGCAGAGGGACTAGCCTCACCTACGAGCAGTACTTC. It encodes CASRGTSLTYEQYF.

The chain carries TRBV14 and TRBJ2-5; TRBD1 is a possible D gene (5 bases). The CDR3 runs to 15 residues. Germline V CDR1 and CDR2: SGHDN, FVKESK. Trimming cost V 4 bases and J 2 bases, with 14 bases left between them. This CDR3 reads CASSLIGGAQETQYF. CDR3 in DNA: TGTGCCAGCAGCCTCATCGGTGGGGCACAAGAGACCCAGTACTTC.

The chain uses TRBV15 and TRBJ2-3; D possibly corresponds to TRBD1 (5 bases). The CDR3 is 16 amino acids. Trimming removed 3 bases from V and 2 bases from J, with 15 bases in between. Germline CDR1 LNHNV, CDR2 YYDKDF (reference sequence). The chain's CDR3 is CATSSRAPSVTDTQYF. CDR3 in DNA: TGTGCCACCAGCAGCAGGGCGCCCTCAGTCACAGATACGCAGTATTTT. Together with reference TRBV15 and TRBJ2-3, the CDR3 gives the full variable domain: DAMVIQNPRYQVTQFGKPVTLSCSQTLNHNVMYWYQQKSSQAPKLLFHYYDKDFNNEADTPDNFQSRRPNTSFCFLDIRSPGLGDTAMYLCATSSRAPSVTDTQYFGPGTRLTVL.

The chain links TRBV15 to TRBJ2-7; D is tentatively TRBD1 or TRBD2 (5 bases each). Trimming took off 0 bases at V and 6 bases at J, with 18 bases between the two ends. CDR3 length equals 16 residues. Germline values: CDR1 LNHNV, CDR2 YYDKDF (reference sequence). CDR3 region: CATSRDETGTLSEQYF. The CDR3 DNA is TGTGCCACCAGCAGAGACGAAACCGGGACCCTAAGCGAGCAGTACTTC.

This rearrangement joins TRBV12-3 or TRBV12-4 to TRBJ2-1, with 11 bases fitting TRBD2. The V gene end was trimmed by 3 bases and the J gene end by 9 bases; junction bases not matched to a gene: 7. The CDR3 spans 15 residues. This chain's CDR3 is CASSFDFGLAGEQFF. In nucleotides, the CDR3 is TGTGCCAGCAGTTTCGACTTCGGACTAGCGGGTGAGCAGTTCTTC.